The 24 T cell receptor beta chains below come from one sample, sequenced in a study. MiXCR, run by TCRdb on the 5' RACE reads, gives a single entry per CDR3 protein. The sample yields nearly 55,000 distinct CDR3 sequences, 17% seen once. The material sequenced was naive CD4+ T cells sorted from blood. The subset is: naive CD4+ T cells, CD4+CD45RA+CD25-. Every receptor here comes from a female donor with breast cancer.

This clonotype was observed a handful of times. This chain uses TRBV20-1 with TRBJ2-1, with 8 bases that match TRBD2. Germline-derived CDR1 and CDR2 are DFQATT and SNEGSKA (reference sequence). Trimming took 6 bases from V and 9 from J; bases not matched to a gene: 13. This CDR3 spans 14 amino acids. CDR3 in DNA: TGCAGTGCGGATCACGGAGGACTAGCACGTGAGCAGTTCTTC. Encoded protein: CSADHGGLAREQFF.

This chain joins TRBV5-5 and TRBJ2-5, with 7 bases that match TRBD1. Germline-derived CDR1 and CDR2 are SGHKS and YYEKEE (reference sequence). The J segment lost 4 bases and the V segment lost 0 bases, leaving 6 bases of the junction unmatched. The CDR3 extends over 15 amino acids. The CDR3 is CASSLVRGRGETQYF. CDR3 in DNA: TGTGCCAGCAGCTTGGTAAGGGGGCGAGGAGAGACCCAGTACTTC.

This clonotype was detected ten times or more. The V and J genes are TRBV6-1 and TRBJ2-7; perhaps TRBD2 as D (6 bases). This CDR3 region has 14 residues. V lost 11 bases and J 2 bases, leaving 19 bases between the germline ends. Germline values: CDR1 MNHNS, CDR2 SASEGT. CDR3 region: CAGSGTPATYEQYF. Written as DNA, the CDR3 is TGTGCCGGCTCCGGGACTCCTGCAACCTACGAGCAGTACTTC.

Many counts were recorded for this clonotype. The chain uses TRBV12-3 or TRBV12-4 and TRBJ1-1; D uncertain. This CDR3 has 14 amino acids. With 4 bases removed from V and 1 base from J, the gap between germline ends came to 10 bases. CDR3 sequence: CASSSPGGNTEAFF. In nucleotides, the CDR3 is TGTGCCAGCAGTTCCCCCGGCGGGAACACTGAAGCTTTCTTT.

This clonotype was counted between two and nine times. The chain has TRBV25-1 and TRBJ1-2, with 7 bases identical to TRBD1. The junction had 9 bases not matched to a gene; V was cut back by 6 bases and J by 5 bases. This CDR3 has 14 residues. Looked up from germline, CDR1 is MGHDK and CDR2 is SYGVNS. The CDR3 nucleotides read TGTGCCAGCAGATCTACTCAGGGGGGGTATGGCTACACCTTC. This encodes CASRSTQGGYGYTF.

This clonotype was observed a few times. The chain employs TRBV19 and TRBJ1-2, with a weak D call TRBD1 (5 bases). Germline V CDR1 and CDR2: LNHDA, SQIVND (reference sequence). The CDR3 length is 14 residues. The V end lost 4 bases, the J end lost 4 bases, and 13 bases lay between the germline ends. The CDR3 sequence: CASSTWGAGYGYTF. CDR3 sequence (DNA): TGTGCCAGTAGTACTTGGGGCGCGGGCTATGGCTACACCTTC.

The chain recombines TRBV30 with TRBJ1-6; perhaps TRBD1 as D (6 bases). This CDR3 spans 12 amino acids. V lost 1 base, J lost 14 bases, and 12 bases lay in between. Germline V gene data show CDR1 as GTSNPN and CDR2 as SVGIG (reference sequence). CDR3 nucleotide sequence: TGTGCCTGGAGTGCCAACAGGGTGGCCCTCCACTTT. Amino acid sequence: CAWSANRVALHF. The whole variable domain, filled in from reference TRBV30 and TRBJ1-6, reads SQTIHQWPATLVQPVGSPLSLECTVEGTSNPNLYWYRQAAGRGLQLLFYSVGIGQISSEVPQNLSASRPQDRQFILSSKKLLLSDSGFYLCAWSANRVALHFGNGTRLTVT.

Details on this clonotype: A single base separates this from a much larger clone, so it may be a read error. This chain links TRBV5-5 with TRBJ2-2; 7 bases line up with TRBD2. V lost 4 bases and J lost 1; bases outside the gene matches: 4. The CDR3 loop spans 15 amino acids. CDR1 is SGHKS and CDR2 is YYEKEE in the germline V gene (reference sequence). Here the CDR3 reads CASSRTGGNTGELFF. CDR3 coding DNA: TGTGCCAGCAGCCGGACGGGAGGGAACACCGGGGAGCTGTTTTTT.

The J gene is TRBJ1-5, the V gene TRBV12-3 or TRBV12-4; no clear D gene. The CDR3 is 13 amino acids. Trimming pared 0 bases from V and 4 bases from J, leaving 4 bases between. The CDR3 loop is CASSLAENQPQHF. In DNA, the CDR3 is TGTGCCAGCAGTTTAGCGGAGAATCAGCCCCAGCATTTT.

By sample share, this clonotype is medium-sized. The chain has TRBV6-1 and TRBJ2-1; TRBD2 matches at 9 bases. The CDR3 consists of 16 residues. Germline V gene data show CDR1 as MNHNS and CDR2 as SASEGT. Trimming at V came to 6 bases and at J to 4 bases, leaving 10 bases not matched to a gene. The CDR3 DNA is TGTGCCAGCAGAGAAAGGGGGCGGGAGGGTTACAATGAGCAGTTCTTC. Encoded protein: CASRERGREGYNEQFF.

The V and J genes are TRBV10-3 and TRBJ1-2; 8 bases align to TRBD1. This CDR3 contains 16 residues. Germline V CDR1 and CDR2: ENHRY, SYGVKD. Germline trimming cut 2 bases from V and 1 base from J; bases unmatched to any gene: 6. CDR3 sequence (DNA): TGTGCCATCAGTGAGCTCCGGACAGGGAGTAACTATGGCTACACCTTC. It specifies CAISELRTGSNYGYTF.

This clonotype came up a few times. This chain connects TRBV7-2 to TRBJ2-2; 12 bases line up with TRBD2. V shed 2 bases and J 7 bases; nucleotides not matched to a gene: 14. CDR3 length: 19 residues. CDR1 SGHTA and CDR2 FQGNSA come from the germline V gene. This chain's CDR3 is CASSLRMTSGGVSGGELFF. The CDR3 DNA follows: TGTGCCAGCAGCTTACGTATGACTAGCGGGGGAGTGAGTGGCGGGGAGCTGTTTTTT.

As concerns this clonotype: A much larger clone differs from this one at a single base, so this may be a read error. The rearrangement links TRBV29-1 to TRBJ2-3; D not resolved. Germline V gene sequence: CDR1 SQVTM, CDR2 ANQGSEA. V dropped 3 bases and J dropped 4 bases, with 14 bases sitting between them. The CDR3 extends over 14 amino acids. CDR3 protein: CSVDSSAIADTQYF. The CDR3 coding sequence is TGCAGCGTTGATTCCAGTGCGATCGCAGATACGCAGTATTTT.

The chain is built from TRBV12-3 or TRBV12-4 and TRBJ1-6; D may be TRBD1 (6 bases). V shed 4 bases and J shed 6 bases, with 10 bases lying between them. The CDR3 is made up of 14 amino acids. CDR3 region: CASSSGQINSPLHF. CDR3 nucleotides: TGTGCCAGCAGTTCCGGACAGATTAATTCACCCCTCCACTTT.

The chain uses TRBV7-9 and TRBJ2-1; no definite D call. The CDR3 sequence is 14 residues long. V dropped 4 bases and J dropped 8 bases, with 15 bases sitting between them. Germline assignment: CDR1 SEHNR and CDR2 FQNEAQ (reference sequence). CDR3 protein: CASSYKTWGDEQFF. CDR3 bases: TGTGCCAGCAGCTATAAAACGTGGGGTGATGAGCAGTTCTTC.

The genes are TRBV28 and TRBJ2-7; 8 bases agree with TRBD1. The CDR3 length is 16 residues. Unmatched junction bases numbered 10, after V lost 5 bases and J lost 1 base. CDR1 is MDHEN and CDR2 is SYDVKM in the germline V gene. CDR3 DNA sequence: TGTGCCAGCAGTCCGTGGACAGGGAGCCTGTCCTACGAGCAGTACTTC. It yields the protein CASSPWTGSLSYEQYF.

In its sample, this clonotype was seen a few times. The chain recombines TRBV7-2 with TRBJ1-4; maybe TRBD1 (6 bases). The germline V gene has CDR1 SGHTA and CDR2 FQGNSA. The CDR3 consists of 15 residues. V gave up 2 bases and J gave up 6 bases, with 13 bases separating them. CDR3 amino acids: CASSLQTGRYEKLFF. The CDR3 DNA reads as TGTGCCAGCAGCTTACAAACAGGGCGGTATGAAAAACTGTTTTTT.

The chain joins TRBV4-2 to TRBJ2-7; 9 bases are a match to TRBD2. Germline assignment: CDR1 LGHNA and CDR2 YNFKEQ. The ends lost 2 bases at V and 5 bases at J; junction bases unmatched: 10. CDR3 length: 16 residues. CDR3 DNA: TGTGCCAGCAGCCAACATTCGGGACTAGCTACCCACGAGCAGTACTTC. Its translation is CASSQHSGLATHEQYF.

V usage is TRBV7-2 and J usage is TRBJ1-5; D call uncertain. This CDR3 region has 14 residues. Germline CDR1 is SGHTA and CDR2 is FQGNSA. V was pared by 5 bases and J by 0 bases, with 8 bases between. This CDR3 reads CASSPYYSNQPQHF. The CDR3 nucleotides read TGTGCCAGCAGCCCCTATTATAGCAATCAGCCCCAGCATTTT.

Ten or more counts support this clonotype. The chain recombines TRBV7-2 with TRBJ2-5; D perhaps matches TRBD2 (5 bases). Germline CDR1 and CDR2: SGHTA and FQGNSA. The CDR3 length is 13 residues. V was clipped by 0 bases and J by 4 bases, with 6 bases between them. The CDR3 DNA reads TGTGCCAGCAGCTTAGCCGCGGGAGAGACCCAGTACTTC. Translated, it gives CASSLAAGETQYF.

The rearrangement joins TRBV28 to TRBJ1-3; tentative D call: TRBD1 (5 bases). The germline V gene has CDR1 MDHEN and CDR2 SYDVKM. The CDR3 sequence is 14 residues long. V lost 6 bases and J 10 bases, leaving 19 bases between the germline ends. The CDR3 coding sequence is TGTGCCAGCAGCAAAATGGGGACCTTGAGGACCATATATTTT. This translates into CASSKMGTLRTIYF.

This clonotype came up a few times. The genes are TRBV30 and TRBJ2-1; D gene uncertain. Germline V gene sequence: CDR1 GTSNPN, CDR2 SVGIG (reference sequence). The CDR3 totals 13 residues. Trimming shortened V by 2 bases and J by 4 bases, and 9 bases separated the two germline ends. This CDR3 is CAWSSGRYNEQFF. CDR3 in DNA: TGTGCCTGGAGTTCCGGCCGATACAATGAGCAGTTCTTC.

This chain connects TRBV2 to TRBJ1-4, with 8 nucleotides matching TRBD1. The length of the CDR3 is 15 residues. V lost 4 bases, J lost 7 bases, and 8 bases stayed unmatched. Germline CDR1 and CDR2: SNHLY and FYNNEI. The CDR3: CASSAQGARGEKLFF. The DNA of the CDR3 is TGTGCCAGCAGTGCGCAGGGGGCGCGGGGTGAAAAACTGTTTTTT.

This clonotype was counted at least ten times. The V gene is TRBV5-1, the J gene TRBJ1-5, with a tentative D call TRBD1 (5 bases). V was trimmed by 0 bases and J by 6 bases, leaving 16 bases between them. From germline, CDR1 is SGHRS and CDR2 YFSETQ. CDR3 length: 16 amino acids. CDR3 sequence reads: CASSLGTEGVGQPQHF. CDR3 bases: TGCGCCAGCAGCTTGGGTACAGAAGGGGTAGGTCAGCCCCAGCATTTT.